The clone carrying this T cell receptor beta chain appeared once. The table came from immunoSEQ multiplex PCR; TCRdb's copy has only in-frame clones and leaves some out. Counted here are about 3,200 clones, roughly 91% occurring once; the ten biggest clones make up approximately 4%. The sample is drawn from a study of graft-versus-host responses after intestinal transplantation. This CDR3 has 16 residues. Germline CDR1 is SGHVS and CDR2 is FQNEAQ. The V end lost 0 bases, the J end lost 2 bases, and 14 bases lay between the germline ends. The origin of this receptor is a human patient who received an intestinal transplant, so some T cells may come from the graft donor. The V call is TRBV7-8, the J call TRBJ2-7; perhaps TRBD1 as D (6 bases). Specimen: bone marrow, collected around 350 days after transplant. The CDR3 reads CASSLAFTGTPYEQYF. The CDR3 DNA follows: TGTGCCAGCAGCTTAGCGTTTACAGGGACCCCCTACGAGCAGTACTTC.